The present TCR beta chain was sequenced within a study of cytomegalovirus exposure and HLA in healthy donors. Germline V gene data show CDR1 as LGHNA and CDR2 as YSLEER. The junction had 8 bases not matched to a gene; V was cut back by 4 bases and J by 4 bases. This CDR3 region has 15 residues. PCR employed 60 Vbeta and 13 Jbeta primers. Some clones are missing from TCRdb's copy, which holds only in-frame ones; the method was immunoSEQ multiplex PCR. In the table there are nearly 95,000 clones, 75% to 80% of which are singletons. This clonotype was obtained from a woman between 40 and 50 years old in good health and CMV-seronegative. The genes are TRBV4-3 and TRBJ2-3; 7 bases are shared with TRBD2. The source material was PBMCs. Here the CDR3 DNA reads TGCGCCAGCAGCCGGGAGCGGGGCGCGGCAGATACGCAGTATTTT. Translation: CASSRERGAADTQYF.